These 27 T cell receptor beta chains originate from one sample sequenced in a study of OX40 agonist ivuxolimab in advanced cancers. Library preparation used the immunoSEQ multiplex PCR assay. TCRdb provides this immuneACCESS table in a form limited to in-frame rearrangements. Some clones are lacking; in checked studies, under half of them reflect an unresolved V gene, and why the rest are absent is not known. Here the sample has nearly 80,000 clones; approximately 94% occur a single time. 8% to 10% of the sample is held by the ten biggest clonotypes. Sequencing was performed on CD4+ or CD8+ T cells sorted from blood, taken in a trial of the OX40 agonist ivuxolimab. The receptors originated from an adult with an advanced solid tumor such as melanoma, head and neck, liver or kidney cancer.

The genes are TRBV29-1 and TRBJ2-1; no clear D gene. The CDR3 extends over 13 amino acids. Trimming removed 7 bases from V and 0 bases from J, with 10 bases in between. Germline lookup yields CDR1 SQVTM and CDR2 ANQGSEA. The CDR3 spells CSGAASSYNEQFF. CDR3 coding DNA: TGCAGCGGGGCGGCGAGCTCCTACAATGAGCAGTTCTTC.

The J gene is TRBJ2-3, the V gene TRBV2, with D possibly TRBD2 on 5 matching bases. The V gene lost 6 bases and the J gene lost 6 bases, with 7 bases spanning the gap. The germline CDR1 and CDR2 sequences are SNHLY and FYNNEI. The CDR3 has 11 amino acids. The CDR3 DNA reads TGTGCCAGCAGCGGGGTGGATACGCAGTATTTT. Residues: CASSGVDTQYF.

The V and J genes are TRBV7-2 and TRBJ2-1, with D hard to call. V dropped 5 bases and J dropped 4 bases, with 6 bases sitting between them. Germline loops: CDR1 SGHTA, CDR2 FQGNSA. This CDR3 spans 12 amino acids. Here the CDR3 DNA reads TGTGCCAGCAGCCTCCTATACAATGAGCAGTTCTTC. Residues: CASSLLYNEQFF.

V is TRBV27 and J is TRBJ1-1; 8 nucleotides match TRBD1. The CDR3 consists of 15 residues. With 9 bases clipped from V and 8 bases from J, the junction kept 17 bases outside the gene matches. The germline V gene encodes CDR1 MNHEY and CDR2 SMNVEV (reference sequence). The DNA for the CDR3 is TGTGCCAGTAGTCCTCACCCCACAGGGGGTCCCGAAGCTTTCTTT. It is translated as CASSPHPTGGPEAFF.

The chain employs TRBV29-1 and TRBJ2-1; no clear D gene. In germline, CDR1 is SQVTM, CDR2 ANQGSEA. The V end lost 4 bases, the J end lost 2 bases, and 9 bases lay between the germline ends. This CDR3 comprises 13 residues. The CDR3 nucleotides read TGCAGCGTTGTAGGTGGGGCCTACAATGAGCAGTTCTTC. This gives the protein CSVVGGAYNEQFF.

The chain carries TRBV7-2 and TRBJ2-7; 14 bases are shared with TRBD2. The CDR3 totals 16 residues. CDR1 is SGHTA, CDR2 FQGNSA, per germline. V was pared by 8 bases and J by 9 bases, with 15 bases of the junction left unmatched. In nucleotides, the CDR3 is TGTGCCAGCGAGGGACTAGCGGGAGTGGGGTTCACAGGGCAGTACTTC. This sequence encodes CASEGLAGVGFTGQYF.

CDR3 region: CASSPKTGVLYEQYF. The CDR3 DNA is TGTGCCAGCAGTCCAAAGACAGGGGTTCTCTACGAGCAGTACTTC. The chain uses TRBV28 and TRBJ2-7; 8 bases agree with TRBD1. This CDR3 spans 15 amino acids. The junction had 9 bases not matched to a gene; V was cut back by 5 bases and J by 3 bases. The germline CDR1 and CDR2 sequences are MDHEN and SYDVKM.

The rearrangement uses TRBV10-3 and TRBJ1-5; 9 positions match TRBD1. Trimming took 6 bases from V and 7 from J; bases not matched to a gene: 7. CDR1 and CDR2 from the germline V gene are ENHRY and SYGVKD. The length of the CDR3 is 14 residues. CDR3 residues: CAIRRTGEGQPQHF. CDR3 bases: TGTGCCATCAGAAGGACAGGGGAAGGACAGCCCCAGCATTTT.

The chain has TRBV27 and TRBJ2-1; D gene unclear. The CDR3 contains 13 residues. V gave up 6 bases and J gave up 7 bases, with 13 bases separating them. CDR1 is MNHEY and CDR2 is SMNVEV in the germline V gene (reference sequence). The CDR3 loop reads CASSPTWWNEQFF. The CDR3 bases are TGTGCCAGCAGCCCGACTTGGTGGAATGAGCAGTTCTTC.

This rearrangement joins TRBV2 to TRBJ2-7; unclear D gene. This CDR3 region has 13 residues. Germline loops: CDR1 SNHLY, CDR2 FYNNEI. Trimming took off 6 bases at V and 0 bases at J, with 9 bases between the two ends. This CDR3 reads CASRQTHSYEQYF. For the CDR3, the DNA is TGTGCCAGCAGGCAGACACACTCCTACGAGCAGTACTTC.

In this sample, this clone turned up once. J is TRBJ1-2 and V is TRBV7-2; 9 bases are shared with TRBD1. This CDR3 spans 14 amino acids. Germline CDR1 SGHTA, CDR2 FQGNSA. The V gene end was trimmed by 3 bases and the J gene end by 7 bases; junction bases not matched to a gene: 6. The CDR3 region has the DNA TGTGCCAGCAGCTTCTACGGGACAGGGCTTGGCTACACCTTC. Amino acid sequence: CASSFYGTGLGYTF.

This clone has more than one count but fewer than ten. V is TRBV9 and J is TRBJ1-5; D is uncertain. The CDR3 runs 9 residues. V gave up 10 bases and J gave up 7 bases, with 6 bases separating them. CDR1 and CDR2 from the germline V gene are SGDLS and YYNGEE. CDR3 amino acids: CAPVQPQHF. The CDR3 nucleotides are TGTGCCCCCGTACAGCCCCAGCATTTT.

The J gene is TRBJ2-7, the V gene TRBV11-2, with a tentative D call TRBD2 (5 bases). CDR1 SGHAT and CDR2 FQNNGV come from the germline V gene. This CDR3 has 14 amino acids. V was clipped by 5 bases and J by 4 bases, with 15 bases between them. Here the CDR3 reads CASSPGSDWYEQYF. The CDR3 DNA sequence: TGTGCCAGCAGCCCCGGCTCGGACTGGTACGAGCAGTACTTC.

The chain employs TRBV18 and TRBJ2-7; D remains ambiguous. The ends were cut back, 3 bases at V and 1 base at J, with 7 bases in the middle. The CDR3 runs to 13 residues. In germline, CDR1 is KGHSH, CDR2 LQKENI. CDR3 in amino acids: CASSPGKSYEQYF. The CDR3, as DNA: TGTGCCAGCTCACCGGGGAAATCCTACGAGCAGTACTTC.

The chain employs TRBV11-2 and TRBJ2-7; tentative D call: TRBD1 (7 bases). Germline V gene sequence: CDR1 SGHAT, CDR2 FQNNGV. Trimming removed 5 bases from V and 5 bases from J, with 22 bases in between. The CDR3 runs 16 residues. The DNA for the CDR3 is TGTGCCAGCAGCACTTTGGAGGGGGCCGTTGTGGACGAGCAGTACTTC. Residues: CASSTLEGAVVDEQYF.

This rearrangement joins TRBV6-6 to TRBJ2-3; the match to TRBD1 covers 9 bases. The CDR3 extends over 14 amino acids. Trimming at V came to 3 bases and at J to 5 bases, leaving 3 bases not matched to a gene. Per germline, CDR1 MNHNY and CDR2 SVGAGI (reference sequence). The CDR3 spells CASSYTTGGDTQYF. CDR3 coding DNA: TGTGCCAGCAGTTATACGACAGGGGGAGATACGCAGTATTTT.

CDR3: CASSLAEGTDTQYF. As DNA, the CDR3 is TGTGCCAGCAGTTTAGCGGAGGGCACAGATACGCAGTATTTT. The chain joins TRBV27 to TRBJ2-3; D is perhaps TRBD2 (5 bases). CDR3 length: 14 residues. Trimming took 2 bases from V and 1 from J, leaving 7 bases between them. CDR1 MNHEY and CDR2 SMNVEV come from the germline V gene (reference sequence).

The chain employs TRBV14 and TRBJ2-5, with D perhaps given as TRBD1 or TRBD2 (5 bases each). Between the trimmed V and J ends, which lost 0 bases and 5 bases, there was a span of 10 bases. The CDR3 runs to 14 residues. Germline V CDR1 and CDR2: SGHDN, FVKESK. This chain's CDR3 is CASSQDEGFETQYF. The CDR3, as DNA: TGTGCCAGCAGCCAAGATGAGGGGTTCGAGACCCAGTACTTC.

The chain recombines TRBV6-5 with TRBJ2-1; no clear D gene. This CDR3 is built from 13 residues. Trimming stripped 0 bases from V and 8 bases from J, with 8 bases between. The germline V gene has CDR1 MNHEY and CDR2 SVGAGI. CDR3 residues: CASSYSEKYEQFF. As DNA, the CDR3 is TGTGCCAGCAGTTACTCCGAAAAGTATGAGCAGTTCTTC.

In DNA, the CDR3 is TGCAGCGTTGAAAGGCAGACAGGGGTTAATTATGGCTACACCTTC. This encodes CSVERQTGVNYGYTF. The chain uses TRBV29-1 and TRBJ1-2, with 8 bases that match TRBD1. There are 15 residues in the CDR3. Germline values: CDR1 SQVTM, CDR2 ANQGSEA. V was clipped by 2 bases and J by 5 bases; unmatched bases: 10.

This clone counts as medium-sized (0.01 to 0.1%). The rearrangement uses TRBV5-6 and TRBJ2-7, with TRBD2 matching 10 bases. V was pared by 6 bases and J by 3 bases, with 6 bases of the junction left unmatched. Germline lookup yields CDR1 SGHDT and CDR2 YYEEEE. CDR3 length equals 14 residues. The CDR3 here is CASTLAGVIYEQYF. The CDR3 DNA reads as TGTGCCAGCACCCTAGCGGGGGTGATCTACGAGCAGTACTTC.

The chain recombines TRBV7-9 with TRBJ1-3; possibly TRBD1 for D (6 bases). Germline V gene lookup returns CDR1 SEHNR and CDR2 FQNEAQ (reference sequence). With 4 bases removed from V and 7 bases from J, the gap between germline ends came to 20 bases. The CDR3 has 16 amino acids. The CDR3 sequence: CASSSLGWEGGNTIYF. As DNA, the CDR3 is TGTGCCAGCAGCTCCCTAGGTTGGGAAGGGGGGAACACCATATATTTT.

The chain combines TRBV29-1 with TRBJ2-7; tentatively, D is TRBD2 (5 bases). CDR1 and CDR2 (germline): SQVTM, ANQGSEA. The CDR3 runs 14 residues. The V and J ends lost 6 bases and 0 bases respectively, with 15 bases between them. Here the CDR3 reads CSVTLSDYSYEQYF. In DNA form, the CDR3 reads TGCAGCGTAACTTTATCCGACTACTCCTACGAGCAGTACTTC.

V and J are TRBV4-1 and TRBJ1-1, with 9 nucleotides matching TRBD1. V lost 4 bases, J lost 3 bases, and 6 bases stayed unmatched. Germline CDR1 MGHRA, CDR2 YSYEKL. The CDR3 consists of 15 residues. The DNA for the CDR3 is TGCGCCAGCAGCCTCTGGACAGGGGTCGACACTGAAGCTTTCTTT. Translated: CASSLWTGVDTEAFF.

The rearrangement links TRBV7-9 to TRBJ1-2, with D hard to call. Deletions cut 5 bases from V and 5 bases from J, with 12 bases between. The germline V gene encodes CDR1 SEHNR and CDR2 FQNEAQ (reference sequence). CDR3 length equals 13 residues. The CDR3 spells CASSRGGEYGYTF. The CDR3 coding sequence is TGTGCCAGCAGCCGAGGAGGCGAGTATGGCTACACCTTC.

DNA of the CDR3: TGTGCCAGCAGCAGCCCCGGCGACTCCTTGACCTACGAGCAGTACTTC. Its protein is CASSSPGDSLTYEQYF. The chain couples TRBV9 to TRBJ2-7; D unresolved. CDR1 is SGDLS and CDR2 is YYNGEE in the germline V gene. CDR3 size: 16 residues. Trimming removed 4 bases at V and 2 bases at J, with 19 bases between. Filled out from reference TRBV9 and TRBJ2-7, the complete variable domain reads DSGVTQTPKHLITATGQRVTLRCSPRSGDLSVYWYQQSLDQGLQFLIQYYNGEERAKGNILERFSAQQFPDLHSELNLSSLELGDSALYFCASSSPGDSLTYEQYFGPGTRLTVT.

The CDR3 nucleotides are TGTGCCAGCAGCTTGGAGGAGACAGGGGGCACGGAGACCCAGTACTTC. Its protein is CASSLEETGGTETQYF. J is TRBJ2-5 and V is TRBV5-6; 10 nucleotides align to TRBD1. The germline gives CDR1 SGHDT, CDR2 YYEEEE. The CDR3 sequence is 16 residues long. Trimming took 0 bases from V and 5 from J; bases not matched to a gene: 7.